This entry concerns a single T cell receptor beta chain. It has no known antigen specificity. No base quality information exists; no much larger clone differs at one position. The source of the sample is a study of CD8 T cells in Susac syndrome (dated by TCRdb to the late 2010s). Background on the whole study: Repertoire sequencing was used to test whether CD8+ T cell activation and differentiation in Susac syndrome was antigen driven. The clonality of the CD8+ T cell repertoire was compared across 11 to 12 healthy donors, roughly 14 Susac syndrome patients and fewer than 16 multiple sclerosis patients. Paper-wide results and their limitations: The number of individuals in the TCR sequencing and HLA analysis was acknowledged as relatively small.

RNA was extracted with the RNeasy kit and roughly 0.45 to 1 ug was reverse transcribed using random hexamers. TCR beta CDR3 regions were amplified with the immunoSEQ multiplex PCR assay covering 54 Vbeta and 13 Jbeta segments. Bias from PCR amplification was corrected by using a synthetic template baseline for primer optimization and for computational correction. The published analysis was carried out like this. Only productive sequences were kept, with reads annotated to V, D and J genes according to IMGT and analyzed in immunoSEQ Analyzer. Clonality was computed as one minus Shannon entropy normalized by log2 of the number of productive unique sequences. For each patient and control, public and private clones were evaluated among the 100 most prevalent clones. A clone was defined as Susac-specific if it was absent from the healthy and MS cohorts, from about a thousand published viral clones and from other ImmuneACCESS disease sequences. Starting from the raw public reads, TCRdb applied fastp trimming at Q25, assembled clones with MiXCR and retained in-frame beta chains. Rows merge per CDR3 protein into single entries with the most common DNA and genes. These V and J calls derive from TCRdb rather than the authors' analysis. Across this sample there are some 450,000 distinct CDR3 sequences, with 85% to 90% seen only once. About 0.12% of the sample lies in the top ten.

Peripheral blood CD8+ and CD4+ T cells from healthy donors, Susac syndrome patients and multiple sclerosis patients were profiled using high-throughput TCR beta sequencing. The multiple sclerosis controls were treatment-naive patients who had stable or active relapsing-remitting disease and met the revised McDonald criteria. Bulk CD8+ and CD4+ T cells were purified magnetically by negative isolation, whereas CD8+ TEMRA cells were enriched by FACS. Blood was drawn into EDTA tubes, processed within 24 hours, and PBMCs were isolated by density gradient centrifugation. PBMCs destined for TCR sequencing were cryopreserved in liquid nitrogen and later thawed in a 37 °C water bath. The sorted or isolated CD4+, CD8+ and CD8+ TEMRA cells had a purity of 90% or higher. Sequencing was done on a sample of CD8+ T cells from PBMCs. The receptor was isolated from a human donor with multiple sclerosis.

The sequenced DNA: TGCAGTGCTGCCCCCCCGGGACTAGACGAGCAGTACTTC. Translation gives CSAAPPGLDEQYF. The rearranged chain carries TRBV20-1 and TRBJ2-7, with 8 bases aligning to TRBD2. Unmatched junction bases come to 8, with V trimmed by 5 bases and J by 5 bases. Reading from cysteine to phenylalanine, the CDR3 counts 13 amino acids. Kept here is only the CDR3 DNA, which spans 39 bases and is read in frame from base 1. CDR1 and CDR2 (DFQATT, SNEGSKA) derive from the germline V gene (reference sequence).